A single sample is the source of the 30 T cell receptor beta chains below, sequenced in a study of PD-L1 blockade in urothelial cancer. As for time point: pretreatment peripheral blood. Repertoires were generated with immunoSEQ multiplex PCR, while TCRdb's copy carries only in-frame clones and drops some. The sample has 85,000 to 95,000 clones, 90% seen once; the top ten hold around 1.5%. The material sequenced was PBMCs, taken around atezolizumab (anti-PD-L1) treatment. The receptor source for this set is a man in his sixties with urothelial cancer.

The chain uses TRBV11-2 and TRBJ1-2, with 9 bases identical to TRBD1. This CDR3 has 16 residues. V gave up 5 bases and J gave up 1 base; unmatched junction bases: 8. Germline CDR1 reads SGHAT; CDR2 reads FQNNGV. The CDR3 here is CASSTRTGALNYGYTF. CDR3 DNA sequence: TGTGCCAGCAGCACCAGGACAGGGGCGCTTAACTATGGCTACACCTTC.

This clone was seen once. V usage is TRBV9 and J usage is TRBJ1-1; D ambiguous. The CDR3 contains 16 residues. CDR1 and CDR2 (germline): SGDLS, YYNGEE. The V end was cut by 0 bases, the J end by 1 base, with 13 bases between. The CDR3 spells CASSVEARIGNTEAFF. DNA for the CDR3: TGTGCCAGCAGCGTAGAGGCCAGGATAGGGAACACTGAAGCTTTCTTT.

This chain uses TRBV11-2 with TRBJ1-5; the match to TRBD1 covers 7 bases. The CDR3 extends over 15 amino acids. With 5 bases clipped from V and 0 bases from J, the junction kept 4 bases outside the gene matches. Per germline, CDR1 SGHAT and CDR2 FQNNGV. Written as DNA, the CDR3 is TGTGCCAGCAGCAGGACAGGTGATAGCAATCAGCCCCAGCATTTT. This sequence encodes CASSRTGDSNQPQHF. Full variable domain (remainder filled in from reference TRBV11-2 and TRBJ1-5): EAGVAQSPRYKIIEKRQSVAFWCNPISGHATLYWYQQILGQGPKLLIQFQNNGVVDDSQLPKDRFSAERLKGVDSTLKIQPAKLEDSAVYLCASSRTGDSNQPQHFGDGTRLSIL.

The chain is built from TRBV9 and TRBJ2-3, with D possibly being TRBD2 (5 bases). Trimming pared 0 bases from V and 6 bases from J, leaving 11 bases between. Looked up from germline, CDR1 is SGDLS and CDR2 is YYNGEE. The CDR3 is 14 residues long. CDR3 bases: TGTGCCAGCAGCGTAGTTCCGGGGATGGATACGCAGTATTTT. Its translation: CASSVVPGMDTQYF.

This rearrangement joins TRBV5-5 to TRBJ2-1; TRBD1 agrees at 9 bases. There are 15 residues in the CDR3. Trimming took 4 bases from V and 7 from J; bases not matched to a gene: 9. In germline, CDR1 is SGHKS, CDR2 YYEKEE (reference sequence). CDR3 in amino acids: CASSPLGDRANEQFF. In DNA form, the CDR3 reads TGTGCCAGCAGCCCCCTTGGGGACAGGGCAAATGAGCAGTTCTTC. The whole variable domain, filled in from reference TRBV5-5 and TRBJ2-1, reads DAGVTQSPTHLIKTRGQQVTLRCSPISGHKSVSWYQQVLGQGPQFIFQYYEKEERGRGNFPDRFSARQFPNYSSELNVNALLLGDSALYLCASSPLGDRANEQFFGPGTRLTVL.

V gene TRBV18 combines with J gene TRBJ2-5, with 15 bases identical to TRBD2. Germline CDR1 KGHSH, CDR2 LQKENI. The CDR3 covers 16 residues. V was pared by 3 bases and J by 2 bases, with 1 base of the junction left unmatched. The CDR3 DNA follows: TGTGCCAGCTCACCTGGACTAGCGGGGGGGCAAGAGACCCAGTACTTC. Translated, it gives CASSPGLAGGQETQYF.

This clone showed up just once. The V and J genes are TRBV7-3 and TRBJ2-3; D gene uncertain. This CDR3 contains 14 residues. Trimming shortened V by 4 bases and J by 2 bases, and 10 bases separated the two germline ends. Germline assignment: CDR1 SGHTA and CDR2 FQGTGA. Here the CDR3 reads CASSYSGLTDTQYF. The DNA of the CDR3 is TGTGCCAGCAGCTACTCCGGTCTCACAGATACGCAGTATTTT.

The chain couples TRBV4-1 to TRBJ2-3; D is perhaps TRBD1 (5 bases). Trimming took 3 bases from V and 5 from J, leaving 24 bases between them. This CDR3 comprises 18 residues. Germline V lookup: CDR1 MGHRA, CDR2 YSYEKL. CDR3 sequence (DNA): TGCGCCAGCAGCCATCGCCCCAGACAGACACCCCTGGAAGATACGCAGTATTTT. Translation gives CASSHRPRQTPLEDTQYF.

V usage is TRBV5-6 and J usage is TRBJ2-7, with 8 bases that match TRBD1. J gave up 4 bases and V 4 bases, and 10 bases lay outside the gene matches. The CDR3 loop spans 15 amino acids. Germline loops: CDR1 SGHDT, CDR2 YYEEEE. The CDR3 protein is CASSGRGQGAYEQYF. The CDR3 bases are TGTGCCAGCAGCGGGCGCGGGCAGGGGGCGTACGAGCAGTACTTC. Full variable domain (rest looked up from reference TRBV5-6 and TRBJ2-7): DAGVTQSPTHLIKTRGQQVTLRCSPKSGHDTVSWYQQALGQGPQFIFQYYEEEERQRGNFPDRFSGHQFPNYSSELNVNALLLGDSALYLCASSGRGQGAYEQYFGPGTRLTVT.

The chain links TRBV5-1 to TRBJ2-2; D is perhaps TRBD2 (5 bases). V shed 0 bases and J shed 4 bases, with 13 bases lying between them. CDR3 length: 16 amino acids. Germline CDR1 SGHRS, CDR2 YFSETQ. The CDR3 is CASSLAETSGTGELFF. For the CDR3, the DNA is TGCGCCAGCAGCTTGGCCGAAACTAGTGGCACCGGGGAGCTGTTTTTT.

The chain uses TRBV10-2 and TRBJ1-2; 8 positions match TRBD1. Germline loops: CDR1 WSHSY, CDR2 SAAADI. Trimming took 7 bases from V and 3 from J; bases not matched to a gene: 7. The CDR3 covers 14 residues. The CDR3 spells CASKQGARDYGYTF. In DNA form, the CDR3 reads TGCGCCAGCAAGCAGGGGGCGAGGGACTATGGCTACACCTTC.

For the CDR3, the DNA is TGCGCCAGCAGCCCTAGCGGGAGGTCGGCAGATACGCAGTATTTT. Translated, it gives CASSPSGRSADTQYF. The J gene is TRBJ2-3, the V gene TRBV5-1, with 11 bases fitting TRBD2. The CDR3 covers 15 residues. Germline lookup yields CDR1 SGHRS and CDR2 YFSETQ. V lost 4 bases and J lost 4; bases outside the gene matches: 5.

The chain links TRBV6-1 to TRBJ1-4; a possible D gene is TRBD1 (5 bases). This CDR3 spans 13 amino acids. Germline V gene lookup returns CDR1 MNHNS and CDR2 SASEGT. V gave up 5 bases and J gave up 6 bases, with 10 bases separating them. CDR3 loop: CASSRGQDEKLFF. As DNA, the CDR3 is TGTGCCAGCAGTCGAGGACAAGATGAAAAACTGTTTTTT.

The chain employs TRBV6-1 and TRBJ1-1; TRBD1 might be the D (6 bases). The CDR3 sequence is 13 residues long. With 4 bases removed from V and 1 base from J, the gap between germline ends came to 7 bases. Germline V gene data show CDR1 as MNHNS and CDR2 as SASEGT. Here the CDR3 reads CASSAQGNTEAFF. CDR3 nucleotide sequence: TGTGCCAGCAGTGCACAGGGGAACACTGAAGCTTTCTTT.

The chain has TRBV4-3 and TRBJ1-1; D is unresolved. This CDR3 comprises 13 residues. Per germline, CDR1 LGHNA and CDR2 YSLEER. V was trimmed by 0 bases and J by 11 bases, leaving 13 bases between them. CDR3 in amino acids: CASSQEPASRAFF. The CDR3 DNA reads TGCGCCAGCAGCCAAGAGCCTGCCTCCCGGGCTTTCTTT.

This chain joins TRBV4-3 and TRBJ2-3; 8 bases line up with TRBD2. CDR1 is LGHNA and CDR2 is YSLEER in the germline V gene. V trimming: 4 bases; J trimming: 5 bases; junction bases outside the gene matches: 14. This CDR3 is 17 amino acids long. The CDR3 coding sequence is TGCGCCAGCAGCCGCTCGTCGATAGCGGGATTATTAGATACGCAGTATTTT. Translated: CASSRSSIAGLLDTQYF.

The gene calls are TRBV4-3 and TRBJ2-7; 7 bases map to TRBD1. The CDR3 covers 16 residues. CDR1 LGHNA and CDR2 YSLEER come from the germline V gene. The trim removed 2 bases at V and 4 bases at J, leaving 11 bases unmatched. CDR3 region: CASSQSWQGVGYEQYF. CDR3 bases: TGCGCCAGCAGCCAAAGTTGGCAGGGGGTAGGGTACGAGCAGTACTTC.

V usage is TRBV14 and J usage is TRBJ2-3; the match to TRBD2 covers 9 bases. This CDR3 is 15 amino acids long. Trimming at V came to 3 bases and at J to 4 bases, leaving 5 bases not matched to a gene. Germline V gene lookup returns CDR1 SGHDN and CDR2 FVKESK. The CDR3, as DNA: TGTGCCAGCAGCCAGGGACTAGCAATTCCAGATACGCAGTATTTT. Residues: CASSQGLAIPDTQYF.

The chain is built from TRBV5-1 and TRBJ2-1, with 13 bases fitting TRBD2. This CDR3 has 17 residues. With V trimmed by 3 bases and J by 8 bases, 11 bases remained unmatched. Germline assignment: CDR1 SGHRS and CDR2 YFSETQ. CDR3 in amino acids: CASSSWTSGGLLHEQFF. In DNA form, the CDR3 reads TGCGCCAGCAGCTCCTGGACTAGCGGGGGCCTTCTTCATGAGCAGTTCTTC.

V gene TRBV11-2 combines with J gene TRBJ2-1, with TRBD2 matching over 10 bases. J lost 7 bases, V lost 3 bases, and 3 bases had no gene match. Germline assignment: CDR1 SGHAT and CDR2 FQNNGV. The CDR3 length is 14 residues. The CDR3 bases are TGTGCCAGCAGCTTGGGGACTAGCGTGAATGAGCAGTTCTTC. It specifies CASSLGTSVNEQFF.

This chain joins TRBV11-3 and TRBJ2-7, with D possibly being TRBD2 (6 bases). Deletions cut 2 bases from V and 5 bases from J, with 10 bases between. Germline values: CDR1 SGHNT, CDR2 YENEEA. This CDR3 comprises 13 residues. CDR3 coding DNA: TGTGCCAGCAGCTTAAAGGGAGGCCACGAGCAGTACTTC. It codes for CASSLKGGHEQYF.

The CDR3 region is CASSLISGRGPLGGYTF. In DNA, the CDR3 is TGTGCCAGCAGCTTGATTTCGGGCAGGGGGCCGTTGGGTGGCTACACCTTC. The rearrangement joins TRBV5-4 to TRBJ1-2, with 8 bases fitting TRBD1. The CDR3 extends over 17 amino acids. Losses at the gene ends were 1 base for V and 7 bases for J; bases not matched to a gene: 15. CDR1 and CDR2 from the germline V gene are SGHNT and YYREEE (reference sequence).

The V call is TRBV7-9, the J call TRBJ1-1; D gene ambiguous. The V gene's germline CDR1 is SEHNR and CDR2 FQNEAQ (reference sequence). The V end lost 6 bases, the J end lost 4 bases, and 6 bases lay between the germline ends. CDR3 length: 11 residues. In DNA form, the CDR3 reads TGTGCCAGCAGTCCGTTCACTGAAGCTTTCTTT. It codes for CASSPFTEAFF.

Notes on this clone: Its ends do not fully match the called genes, so a read error is possible. The V gene is TRBV7-9, the J gene TRBJ1-2, with TRBD1 as a possible D gene (6 bases). This CDR3 is 13 amino acids long. Looked up from germline, CDR1 is SEHNR and CDR2 is FQNEAQ (reference sequence). CDR3 DNA sequence: TGTGCCAGCAGCCGGGACACCGGCGGGTTCAAGAACTTC. The encoded protein is CASSRDTGGFKNF. The full variable domain, rest sourced from reference TRBV7-9 and TRBJ1-2, is DTGVSQNPRHKITKRGQNVTFRCDPISEHNRLYWYRQTLGQGPEFLTYFQNEAQLEKSRLLSDRFSAERPKGSFSTLEIQRTEQGDSAMYLCASSRDTGGFKNFGSGTRLTVV.

This clone appeared once. J is TRBJ2-5 and V is TRBV4-3, with a tentative D call TRBD2 (6 bases). Germline CDR1 is LGHNA and CDR2 is YSLEER. The CDR3 length is 16 residues. Trimming removed 0 bases from V and 1 base from J, with 12 bases in between. The DNA for the CDR3 is TGCGCCAGCAGCCAAGATGCAATTAGCGGCCAAGAGACCCAGTACTTC. Translating gives CASSQDAISGQETQYF.

V usage is TRBV7-2 and J usage is TRBJ2-1, with a weak D call TRBD2 (6 bases). V dropped 3 bases and J dropped 4 bases, with 13 bases sitting between them. The CDR3 loop spans 15 amino acids. Germline V gives CDR1 SGHTA, CDR2 FQGNSA. The CDR3 is CASSLLASEYNEQFF. DNA of the CDR3: TGTGCCAGCAGCTTGCTGGCTAGCGAATACAATGAGCAGTTCTTC.

This chain joins TRBV18 and TRBJ2-7; 9 bases are shared with TRBD2. V shed 3 bases and J 3 bases; nucleotides not matched to a gene: 3. Germline V gene sequence: CDR1 KGHSH, CDR2 LQKENI. This CDR3 has 14 residues. The CDR3 DNA sequence: TGTGCCAGCTCACCGAGCGGGGGGAACTACGAGCAGTACTTC. This gives the protein CASSPSGGNYEQYF. Based on the CDR3 plus reference TRBV18 and TRBJ2-7, the full variable domain is NAGVMQNPRHLVRRRGQEARLRCSPMKGHSHVYWYRQLPEEGLKFMVYLQKENIIDESGMPKERFSAEFPKEGPSILRIQQVVRGDSAAYFCASSPSGGNYEQYFGPGTRLTVT.

The chain carries TRBV19 and TRBJ1-4; 8 bases align to TRBD1. The CDR3 is 13 amino acids. Germline-derived CDR1 and CDR2 are LNHDA and SQIVND (reference sequence). The junction had 4 bases not matched to a gene; V was cut back by 5 bases and J by 8 bases. The CDR3: CASSPRDREKLFF. The CDR3 DNA reads TGTGCCAGTAGTCCGCGGGACAGGGAAAAACTGTTTTTT.

V and J are TRBV7-3 and TRBJ2-5; 7 bases are shared with TRBD2. The CDR3 covers 16 residues. The germline V gene encodes CDR1 SGHTA and CDR2 FQGTGA. J gave up 5 bases and V 1 base, and 10 bases lay outside the gene matches. The CDR3: CASSLMSGGLGETQYF. In nucleotides, the CDR3 is TGTGCCAGCAGCTTAATGTCGGGGGGACTCGGGGAGACCCAGTACTTC.

The chain couples TRBV27 to TRBJ2-5; 10 positions agree with TRBD1. Germline V gene data show CDR1 as MNHEY and CDR2 as SMNVEV (reference sequence). Trimming cost V 6 bases and J 4 bases; bases outside gene matches: 5. CDR3 size: 14 residues. This CDR3 is CASRRDRGSETQYF. The CDR3 DNA reads as TGTGCCAGCAGACGGGACAGGGGCTCAGAGACCCAGTACTTC.